This T cell receptor (beta chain) was profiled in a study of T cells in tumors after PD-1 blockade. Whole-study results and caveats: Clonal replacement appeared only between pre- and post-treatment samples. Expanded exhausted CD8+ clones after therapy were mostly novel clonotypes.

The CDR3 length is 13 residues. Looked up from germline, CDR1 is SGHKS and CDR2 is YYEKEE (reference sequence). The V end was cut by 4 bases, the J end by 6 bases, with 13 bases between. For this clone: Its specificity is unknown.

Clones were sequenced by immunoSEQ multiplex PCR, and TCRdb holds only the in-frame ones, with some missing. The sample has 10,000 to 11,000 clones; approximately 61% are singletons. The chain has TRBV5-5 and TRBJ1-2; D is ambiguous. This receptor was obtained from a human donor with basal cell carcinoma. This sample comprised tumor tissue, obtained after anti-PD-1 treatment. Here the CDR3 reads CASSAASTHGYTF. The CDR3 DNA sequence: TGTGCCAGCAGCGCGGCTTCTACCCATGGCTACACCTTC.